The source of this T cell receptor beta chain is a study of shared clonotypes between healthy human individuals. Trimming pared 0 bases from V and 0 bases from J, leaving 4 bases between. Germline CDR1 SGHKS, CDR2 YYEKEE (reference sequence). The CDR3 extends over 14 amino acids. For every subset, genomic DNA was evenly distributed across several immunoSEQ plates. Some clones are missing from TCRdb's copy, which holds only in-frame ones; the method was immunoSEQ multiplex PCR. The table lists 400,000 or so clones, about 97% of them singletons. The study drew all its donors from Caucasian adults living in Nashville, Tennessee.

The source material was memory CD8+ T cells sorted from blood. Subset given: CD45RO+ cells pooled with CCR7-negative TemRA cells. The V and J genes are TRBV5-5 and TRBJ1-3, with D unclear. The sequence came from a young man in good health. The CDR3 loop is CASSLGSSGNTIYF. The CDR3 DNA sequence: TGTGCCAGCAGCTTGGGGAGCTCTGGAAACACCATATATTTT.